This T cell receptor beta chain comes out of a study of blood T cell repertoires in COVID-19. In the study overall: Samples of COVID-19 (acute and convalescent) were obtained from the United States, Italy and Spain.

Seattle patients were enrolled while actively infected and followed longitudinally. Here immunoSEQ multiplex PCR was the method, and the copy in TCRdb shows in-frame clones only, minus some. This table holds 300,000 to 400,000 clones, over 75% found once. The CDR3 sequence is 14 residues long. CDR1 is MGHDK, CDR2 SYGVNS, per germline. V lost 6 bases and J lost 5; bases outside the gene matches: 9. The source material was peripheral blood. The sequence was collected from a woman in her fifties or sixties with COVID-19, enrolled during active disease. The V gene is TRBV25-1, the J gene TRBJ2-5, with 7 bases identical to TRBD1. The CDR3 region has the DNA TGTGCCAGCAGCAACTACAGGGGCTGGGAGACCCAGTACTTC. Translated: CASSNYRGWETQYF.